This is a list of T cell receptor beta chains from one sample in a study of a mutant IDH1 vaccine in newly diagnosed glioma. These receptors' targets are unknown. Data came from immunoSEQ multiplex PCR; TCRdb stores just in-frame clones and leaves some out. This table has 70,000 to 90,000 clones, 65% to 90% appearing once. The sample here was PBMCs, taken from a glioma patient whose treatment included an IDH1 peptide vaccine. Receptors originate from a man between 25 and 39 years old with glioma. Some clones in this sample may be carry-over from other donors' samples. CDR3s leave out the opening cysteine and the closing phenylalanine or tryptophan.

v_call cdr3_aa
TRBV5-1 ASSSTGNNYGYT
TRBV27 ASTLSAGENTGELF
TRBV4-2 ASSQYERGDYGYT
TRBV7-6 ASSPGLAGNNEQF
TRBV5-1 ASSLPGRTEAF
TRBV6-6 ASSYSGTRETQY
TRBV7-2 ASRTRGNSNQPQH
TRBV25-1 ASSGVTGLGEQF
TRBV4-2 ASSQVSREGRGGELF
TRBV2 ASSDPRQGAGGANVLT
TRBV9 ASSLGESSGANVLT
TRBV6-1 ASSDTGQSYGYT
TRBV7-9 ASSPDQETQY
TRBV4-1 ASSQDGSRGYNEQF
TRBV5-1 ASSLGQGGETQY
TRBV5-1 ASSLFAVNYGYT
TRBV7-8 ASSLRGRNTEAF
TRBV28 ASSLGGWSPLH
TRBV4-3 ASSLTSGGEYNEQF
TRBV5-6 ASSFAGTGYHEQY
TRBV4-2 ASSQDMARSSYNSPLH